A single sample is the source of the 23 T cell receptor beta chains below, sequenced in a study of graft-versus-host responses after intestinal transplantation. Assay used: immunoSEQ multiplex PCR; TCRdb lists only in-frame clones, some missing. The profile shows more than 20,000 clones, around 92% of them singletons. Source: PBMCs, taken about 250 days after intestinal transplant. The receptors originated from a human patient who received an intestinal transplant, so some T cells may come from the graft donor.

The sample holds one count of this clone. The rearrangement uses TRBV30 and TRBJ2-3, with a tentative D call TRBD2 (5 bases). Germline CDR1 reads GTSNPN; CDR2 reads SVGIG (reference sequence). There are 15 residues in the CDR3. V was cut by 2 bases and J by 3 bases, with 15 bases left in between. This CDR3 is CAWSLEAAQTDTQYF. CDR3 DNA: TGTGCCTGGAGTCTCGAAGCGGCCCAGACAGATACGCAGTATTTT.

This chain links TRBV7-9 with TRBJ2-7, with D perhaps TRBD2 (5 bases). V lost 5 bases and J 1 base, leaving 12 bases between the germline ends. CDR1 is SEHNR, CDR2 FQNEAQ, per germline (reference sequence). The CDR3 extends over 14 amino acids. The CDR3 protein is CASSVGELSYEQYF. CDR3 bases: TGTGCCAGCAGCGTGGGAGAGCTGTCCTACGAGCAGTACTTC.

This clone is a singleton in its sample. The chain couples TRBV5-5 to TRBJ2-3; 8 bases align to TRBD1. With 5 bases clipped from V and 2 bases from J, the junction kept 4 bases outside the gene matches. CDR1 SGHKS and CDR2 YYEKEE come from the germline V gene (reference sequence). This CDR3 contains 14 residues. CDR3 nucleotides: TGTGCCAGCAGACCGCAGGGGGCCACAGATACGCAGTATTTT. Protein product: CASRPQGATDTQYF.

This rearrangement joins TRBV4-1 to TRBJ1-1; no firm D call. V lost 0 bases and J lost 1, with 6 bases in between. Germline V lookup: CDR1 MGHRA, CDR2 YSYEKL. This CDR3 has 14 amino acids. The CDR3, as DNA: TGCGCCAGCAGCCAAGACCCCCGGAACACTGAAGCTTTCTTT. This codes for CASSQDPRNTEAFF.

The chain couples TRBV19 to TRBJ2-7; the D is unclear. This CDR3 spans 12 amino acids. The germline gives CDR1 LNHDA, CDR2 SQIVND (reference sequence). The V end was cut by 3 bases, the J end by 4 bases, with 7 bases between. The CDR3 region has the DNA TGTGCCAGTAGTATCGACCCTTACGAGCAGTACTTC. As protein: CASSIDPYEQYF.

J is TRBJ2-7 and V is TRBV2, with a weak D call TRBD2 (5 bases). The CDR3 spans 17 residues. The V gene's germline CDR1 is SNHLY and CDR2 FYNNEI. V was cut by 8 bases and J by 6 bases, with 29 bases left in between. CDR3 in DNA: TGTGCCAGCGGGCTGTTCCGGACTCCGCGGTCTCCCGGCGAGCAGTACTTC. As protein: CASGLFRTPRSPGEQYF. Full variable domain (remainder filled in from reference TRBV2 and TRBJ2-7): EPEVTQTPSHQVTQMGQEVILRCVPISNHLYFYWYRQILGQKVEFLVSFYNNEISEKSEIFDDQFSVERPDGSNFTLKIRSTKLEDSAMYFCASGLFRTPRSPGEQYFGPGTRLTVT.

The rearrangement links TRBV4-1 to TRBJ2-7; 15 positions match TRBD2. CDR1 is MGHRA and CDR2 is YSYEKL in the germline V gene. V gave up 0 bases and J gave up 5 bases; unmatched junction bases: 8. The CDR3 runs to 18 residues. In DNA form, the CDR3 reads TGCGCCAGCAGCCAAGAGCCCGGACTAGCGGGAGGGTTCCACGAGCAGTACTTC. Protein product: CASSQEPGLAGGFHEQYF.

The chain has TRBV10-3 and TRBJ2-7; a weak D match, TRBD1 (5 bases). This CDR3 is 19 amino acids long. Trimming shortened V by 2 bases and J by 0 bases, and 23 bases separated the two germline ends. Looked up from germline, CDR1 is ENHRY and CDR2 is SYGVKD. CDR3 sequence (DNA): TGTGCCATCAGTGAGCCCCAAGTCCCGGTTTTAGGGGCCTCCTACGAGCAGTACTTC. It codes for CAISEPQVPVLGASYEQYF.

J is TRBJ1-1 and V is TRBV6-1; no reliable D call. Germline assignment: CDR1 MNHNS and CDR2 SASEGT. This CDR3 has 10 amino acids. V gave up 8 bases and J gave up 0 bases, with 1 base separating them. The CDR3, as DNA: TGTGCCAGCCTGAACACTGAAGCTTTCTTT. It yields the protein CASLNTEAFF.

This chain connects TRBV2 to TRBJ2-7; tentative D call: TRBD1 (5 bases). The CDR3 has 16 residues. CDR1 and CDR2 from the germline V gene are SNHLY and FYNNEI. V gave up 1 base and J gave up 6 bases, with 19 bases separating them. The CDR3 region is CASSEVGWGAAGEQYF. CDR3 sequence (DNA): TGTGCCAGCAGTGAAGTTGGTTGGGGCGCCGCAGGCGAGCAGTACTTC.

The V gene is TRBV11-3, the J gene TRBJ2-1, with no clear D. There are 15 residues in the CDR3. CDR1 and CDR2 from the germline V gene are SGHNT and YENEEA. With 0 bases removed from V and 0 bases from J, the gap between germline ends came to 6 bases. The CDR3 protein is CASSLDSFSYNEQFF. The CDR3 region has the DNA TGTGCCAGCAGCTTAGATAGTTTCTCCTACAATGAGCAGTTCTTC.

This chain connects TRBV6-6 to TRBJ2-7; 7 bases fit TRBD1. Losses at the gene ends were 2 bases for V and 2 bases for J; bases not matched to a gene: 3. Germline values: CDR1 MNHNY, CDR2 SVGAGI (reference sequence). This CDR3 is 14 amino acids long. The DNA for the CDR3 is TGTGCCAGCAGTTACGTACAGGGGCCCTACGAGCAGTACTTC. Its protein is CASSYVQGPYEQYF.

The chain employs TRBV4-1 and TRBJ2-5; 11 bases fit TRBD2. V shed 4 bases, J shed 1 base, and the junction held 14 bases outside the gene matches. The CDR3 sequence is 19 residues long. CDR1 is MGHRA and CDR2 is YSYEKL in the germline V gene. The CDR3 region is CASSPLPSGTSGTQETQYF. CDR3 DNA: TGCGCCAGCAGCCCGCTACCCTCCGGGACTAGCGGAACCCAAGAGACCCAGTACTTC.

The chain carries TRBV30 and TRBJ2-7, with D possibly matching TRBD1 (6 bases). This CDR3 spans 14 amino acids. CDR1 and CDR2 (germline): GTSNPN, SVGIG (reference sequence). V dropped 0 bases and J dropped 4 bases, with 13 bases sitting between them. The CDR3 sequence: CAWSVWTASYEQYF. The CDR3 DNA is TGTGCCTGGAGTGTTTGGACAGCGTCATACGAGCAGTACTTC.

This clone was detected once. V and J are TRBV28 and TRBJ1-1, with no clear D. V lost 3 bases to trimming and J lost 11 bases, with 10 bases between them. The germline V gene encodes CDR1 MDHEN and CDR2 SYDVKM. The CDR3 totals 11 residues. The CDR3 loop is CASSFGVAAFF. CDR3 coding DNA: TGTGCCAGCAGTTTCGGGGTTGCGGCTTTCTTT. Variable domain in full (rest from reference TRBV28 and TRBJ1-1): DVKVTQSSRYLVKRTGEKVFLECVQDMDHENMFWYRQDPGLGLRLIYFSYDVKMKEKGDIPEGYSVSREKKERFSLILESASTNQTSMYLCASSFGVAAFFGQGTRLTVV.

The chain recombines TRBV5-1 with TRBJ2-5; 8 nucleotides match TRBD1. This CDR3 has 15 amino acids. Germline loops: CDR1 SGHRS, CDR2 YFSETQ. The V and J ends lost 0 bases and 3 bases, in that order; junction bases with no gene match: 4. Here the CDR3 DNA reads TGCGCCAGCAGCTTGGAGGGGACAGGAGAAGAGACCCAGTACTTC. It encodes CASSLEGTGEETQYF.

The chain carries TRBV9 and TRBJ2-1; D may be TRBD1 (5 bases). Trimming left V 4 bases short and J 9 bases short, with 11 bases between. Germline V gene sequence: CDR1 SGDLS, CDR2 YYNGEE. The CDR3 sequence is 12 residues long. The CDR3 nucleotides read TGTGCCAGCAGCCCCCTTCAGGGTGAGCAGTTCTTC. It encodes CASSPLQGEQFF.

V gene TRBV4-1 combines with J gene TRBJ2-1, with 11 bases fitting TRBD2. The CDR3 consists of 15 residues. After removal of 2 bases from V and 6 bases from J, the junction contained 3 bases not matched to a gene. Germline V lookup: CDR1 MGHRA, CDR2 YSYEKL. CDR3 in DNA: TGCGCCAGCAGCCAACTTAGCGGGAGGGCCAATGAGCAGTTCTTC. Residues: CASSQLSGRANEQFF.

This sequence joins TRBV14 and TRBJ1-2; D remains unclear. V dropped 0 bases and J dropped 2 bases, with 7 bases sitting between them. There are 14 residues in the CDR3. Germline loops: CDR1 SGHDN, CDR2 FVKESK. CDR3 DNA sequence: TGTGCCAGCAGCCAAGAGGTGACAAACTATGGCTACACCTTC. Amino acid sequence: CASSQEVTNYGYTF.

The chain is built from TRBV4-1 and TRBJ2-3; tentative D call: TRBD2 (6 bases). The germline V gene has CDR1 MGHRA and CDR2 YSYEKL. This CDR3 is 16 amino acids long. V lost 1 base and J lost 4, with 15 bases in between. The CDR3: CASSQALAWSSDTQYF. The CDR3 nucleotides are TGCGCCAGCAGCCAAGCACTAGCCTGGTCCTCAGATACGCAGTATTTT.

The rearrangement uses TRBV6-1 and TRBJ2-1, with D maybe TRBD1 (5 bases). The germline gives CDR1 MNHNS, CDR2 SASEGT. V was clipped by 5 bases and J by 4 bases, with 9 bases between them. The CDR3 loop spans 13 amino acids. Here the CDR3 DNA reads TGTGCCAGCAGTACCCGGACATACAATGAGCAGTTCTTC. It translates to CASSTRTYNEQFF.

This chain links TRBV25-1 with TRBJ2-5; 7 positions agree with TRBD2. Germline V gives CDR1 MGHDK, CDR2 SYGVNS. V was clipped by 9 bases and J by 4 bases; unmatched bases: 14. This CDR3 region has 15 residues. CDR3 in amino acids: CASSSSFSGGETQYF. The CDR3 DNA is TGTGCCAGTAGTTCATCATTTTCGGGGGGAGAGACCCAGTACTTC.

The chain employs TRBV10-3 and TRBJ2-1; D is ambiguous. V shed 8 bases and J shed 1 base, with 15 bases lying between them. Germline-derived CDR1 and CDR2 are ENHRY and SYGVKD. The CDR3 length is 15 residues. The CDR3 loop is CAIGVGMGSYNEQFF. The CDR3 DNA is TGTGCCATCGGTGTGGGCATGGGGTCCTACAATGAGCAGTTCTTC.